This record covers a single TCR beta chain. Its target is not known. This entry belongs to a study of cytomegalovirus exposure and HLA in healthy donors. PCR primers comprised 60 Vbeta and 13 Jbeta primers. Clones were sequenced by immunoSEQ multiplex PCR, and TCRdb holds only the in-frame ones, with some missing. The repertoire consists of some 140,000 clones, with approximately 79% occurring once and the leading ten covering roughly 0.87%. Study-level points and caveats: While the bulk of TCR sequences proved rare, some public TCRs turned up in many donors. Confirmation was obtained in vitro that a few CMV-associated chains are specific for CMV antigens.

Germline values: CDR1 LGHNA, CDR2 YNFKEQ. The length of the CDR3 is 18 residues. Trimming removed 2 bases from V and 4 bases from J, with 23 bases in between. This rearrangement joins TRBV4-2 to TRBJ1-2; D may be TRBD1 (6 bases). This clonotype was obtained from a man aged 18 to 29 in good health and CMV-seronegative. What was sequenced was PBMCs. CDR3 nucleotides: TGTGCCAGCAGCCAAATACTTAATCCAGGGGATGAGGGCTATGGCTACACCTTC. Its translation is CASSQILNPGDEGYGYTF.